What follows are 28 T cell receptor beta chains derived from one specimen sequenced in a study of type 1 regulatory T cells. TCRdb fed the reads into MiXCR, producing one record per CDR3 protein. The sample gives over 14,000 distinct CDR3 sequences, about an eighth of which show up once; roughly 15% is in the top ten. Their antigens remain unidentified. The sequenced material came from cultured T cells, either the whole culture or a sorted T cell fraction (not recorded which). The receptors stem from a human donor in good health.

The chain is built from TRBV29-1 and TRBJ2-3; weak D call: TRBD1 (6 bases). There are 13 residues in the CDR3. V lost 5 bases and J lost 1, with 10 bases in between. CDR1 is SQVTM and CDR2 is ANQGSEA in the germline V gene. The CDR3 protein is CSVTGSGTDTQYF. In DNA, the CDR3 is TGCAGCGTTACAGGGTCGGGCACAGATACGCAGTATTTT.

This clonotype showed up many times. This chain links TRBV12-3 or TRBV12-4 with TRBJ1-1; D possibly corresponds to TRBD1 (5 bases). With 6 bases removed from V and 2 bases from J, the gap between germline ends came to 16 bases. The CDR3 is made up of 15 amino acids. For the CDR3, the DNA is TGTGCCAGCAGGTCCCGGGACGGCAAAAACACTGAAGCTTTCTTT. This sequence encodes CASRSRDGKNTEAFF.

The chain joins TRBV7-2 to TRBJ2-1, with D tentatively TRBD1 (6 bases). This CDR3 has 14 residues. V lost 5 bases and J lost 2, with 10 bases in between. CDR1 SGHTA and CDR2 FQGNSA come from the germline V gene. CDR3 sequence reads: CASSPGQTYNEQFF. CDR3 DNA: TGTGCCAGCAGCCCAGGACAGACCTACAATGAGCAGTTCTTC.

This clonotype was observed at least ten times. The CDR3 coding sequence is TGCAGACTGTCGACAGGTAACTACGAGCAGTACTTC. Protein product: CRLSTGNYEQYF. The chain carries TRBV20-1 and TRBJ2-7; D possibly corresponds to TRBD1 (6 bases). Germline lookup yields CDR1 DFQATT and CDR2 SNEGSKA (reference sequence). The CDR3 runs to 12 residues.

This clonotype was found many times. This sequence joins TRBV20-1 and TRBJ2-1, with 10 bases that match TRBD2. The length of the CDR3 is 15 residues. After removal of 0 bases from V and 6 bases from J, the junction contained 5 bases not matched to a gene. CDR1 is DFQATT, CDR2 SNEGSKA, per germline (reference sequence). The CDR3 protein is CSARDGASGSNEQFF. CDR3 nucleotide sequence: TGCAGTGCTAGAGATGGGGCTAGCGGGAGCAATGAGCAGTTCTTC.

This clonotype was detected ten times or more. The V gene is TRBV9, the J gene TRBJ2-2; 9 nucleotides match TRBD2. V shed 1 base and J 7 bases; nucleotides not matched to a gene: 8. Per the germline V gene, CDR1 is SGDLS and CDR2 is YYNGEE. The CDR3 covers 16 residues. The CDR3 protein is CASSVPSGTHNGELFF. CDR3 nucleotide sequence: TGTGCCAGCAGCGTACCTAGCGGGACCCACAACGGGGAGCTGTTTTTT.

The sample holds many counts of this clonotype. The V call is TRBV5-6, the J call TRBJ2-5, with 7 nucleotides matching TRBD2. The V and J ends lost 0 bases and 7 bases, in that order; junction bases with no gene match: 6. The germline V gene has CDR1 SGHDT and CDR2 YYEEEE. The CDR3 has 14 amino acids. This CDR3 reads CASSLGLAEGTQYF. The CDR3 coding sequence is TGTGCCAGCAGCTTGGGGCTAGCGGAGGGGACCCAGTACTTC. Full variable domain (missing parts from reference TRBV5-6 and TRBJ2-5): DAGVTQSPTHLIKTRGQQVTLRCSPKSGHDTVSWYQQALGQGPQFIFQYYEEEERQRGNFPDRFSGHQFPNYSSELNVNALLLGDSALYLCASSLGLAEGTQYFGPGTRLLVL.

V is TRBV7-2 and J is TRBJ2-1; 9 bases are a match to TRBD2. Germline V CDR1 and CDR2: SGHTA, FQGNSA. V shed 2 bases and J 6 bases; nucleotides not matched to a gene: 2. The CDR3 runs 14 residues. The CDR3 nucleotides read TGTGCCAGCAGCTTAAATAGCGGGAGCAATGAGCAGTTCTTC. Residues: CASSLNSGSNEQFF.

The table lists this clonotype with many counts. The rearrangement uses TRBV12-3 or TRBV12-4 and TRBJ2-2; D may correspond to TRBD1 or TRBD2 (7 bases each). The CDR3 covers 16 residues. V was pared by 5 bases and J by 6 bases, with 19 bases between. The CDR3 reads CASSRLAGGAAGELFF. The CDR3 nucleotides read TGTGCCAGCAGTCGGCTAGCAGGGGGGGCGGCCGGGGAGCTGTTTTTT.

Comments on this clonotype: Given a much more abundant clone one base away, this may be a read error. The chain joins TRBV7-7 to TRBJ1-6; D remains unclear. The CDR3 sequence is 13 residues long. Germline assignment: CDR1 SSHAT and CDR2 FNYEAQ (reference sequence). CDR3 nucleotides: TGTGCCGGCAGCCAAGCTCGTAATTCACCCCTCCACTTT. Translating it yields CAGSQARNSPLHF.

The table lists this clonotype with many counts. The chain carries TRBV24-1 and TRBJ2-1; 9 positions agree with TRBD2. The germline V gene encodes CDR1 KGHDR and CDR2 SFDVKD. Germline trimming cut 8 bases from V and 6 bases from J; bases unmatched to any gene: 4. The CDR3 runs 13 residues. CDR3 protein: CATTRAGGNEQFF. The CDR3 DNA follows: TGTGCCACCACAAGAGCGGGAGGCAATGAGCAGTTCTTC.

This clonotype is medium-sized in the sample. The chain joins TRBV5-1 to TRBJ2-1, with 8 nucleotides matching TRBD2. The CDR3 covers 16 residues. The germline V gene encodes CDR1 SGHRS and CDR2 YFSETQ. After removal of 0 bases from V and 10 bases from J, the junction contained 12 bases not matched to a gene. The CDR3 DNA is TGCGCCAGCAGCTTGGCGGTTAGCGGGACTTATGCGGAGCAGTTCTTC. This sequence encodes CASSLAVSGTYAEQFF.

This clonotype was counted at least ten times. The J gene is TRBJ1-5, the V gene TRBV19; TRBD1 matches at 8 bases. Germline V lookup: CDR1 LNHDA, CDR2 SQIVND (reference sequence). CDR3 length: 15 residues. V lost 4 bases and J lost 4; bases outside the gene matches: 6. The CDR3 loop is CASSTTGGRNQPQHF. The CDR3 DNA reads TGTGCCAGTAGTACAACAGGGGGGAGGAATCAGCCCCAGCATTTT.

This clonotype was seen a few times. The rearrangement joins TRBV12-3 or TRBV12-4 to TRBJ1-5; the D gene is possibly TRBD1 (5 bases). The CDR3 has 14 residues. Trimming took off 5 bases at V and 2 bases at J, with 10 bases between the two ends. Written as DNA, the CDR3 is TGTGCCAGCAGTATTGACAGCGGCAATCAGCCCCAGCATTTT. Protein sequence: CASSIDSGNQPQHF.

The chain combines TRBV20-1 with TRBJ1-2; no firm D call. With 6 bases removed from V and 8 bases from J, the gap between germline ends came to 16 bases. The germline V gene encodes CDR1 DFQATT and CDR2 SNEGSKA (reference sequence). This CDR3 has 12 residues. The CDR3 spells CSAREAASGYTF. The DNA of the CDR3 is TGCAGTGCCCGAGAGGCGGCTAGCGGCTACACCTTC.

This clonotype was detected many times. The chain recombines TRBV5-1 with TRBJ1-1; a weak D match, TRBD1 (6 bases). The CDR3 runs to 13 residues. Germline CDR1 reads SGHRS; CDR2 reads YFSETQ. Trimming cost V 4 bases and J 1 base, with 8 bases left between them. The CDR3 nucleotides read TGCGCCAGCAGCATACAGGGGAACACTGAAGCTTTCTTT. Translation gives CASSIQGNTEAFF.

The chain carries TRBV12-3 or TRBV12-4 and TRBJ2-7, with D perhaps matching TRBD1 (6 bases). V was pared by 4 bases and J by 1 base, with 11 bases between. CDR3 length: 14 amino acids. This CDR3 reads CASSSDRLSYEQYF. The CDR3 region has the DNA TGTGCCAGCAGTTCTGACAGGCTTTCCTACGAGCAGTACTTC.

The sample holds many counts of this clonotype. The J gene is TRBJ2-5, the V gene TRBV29-1, with 10 bases fitting TRBD2. V shed 8 bases and J 5 bases; nucleotides not matched to a gene: 11. The CDR3 is 14 amino acids. Germline CDR1 SQVTM, CDR2 ANQGSEA. This chain's CDR3 is CSLRSGLASETQYF. CDR3 nucleotides: TGCAGCCTCCGATCGGGACTAGCGTCGGAGACCCAGTACTTC.

The chain recombines TRBV29-1 with TRBJ1-1; a possible D gene is TRBD1 (6 bases). The germline V gene has CDR1 SQVTM and CDR2 ANQGSEA. V shed 2 bases and J shed 1 base, with 8 bases lying between them. This CDR3 spans 13 amino acids. The CDR3 loop is CSVEKGGNTEAFF. The CDR3 nucleotides are TGCAGCGTTGAAAAGGGGGGGAACACTGAAGCTTTCTTT. Full variable domain (missing parts from reference TRBV29-1 and TRBJ1-1): SAVISQKPSRDICQRGTSLTIQCQVDSQVTMMFWYRQQPGQSLTLIATANQGSEATYESGFVIDKFPISRPNLTFSTLTVSNMSPEDSSIYLCSVEKGGNTEAFFGQGTRLTVV.

This clonotype is labeled as large (0.1 to 1%). The chain uses TRBV7-2 and TRBJ2-1; tentatively, D is TRBD2 (8 bases). This CDR3 comprises 18 residues. The germline gives CDR1 SGHTA, CDR2 FQGNSA. Trimming removed 0 bases at V and 1 base at J, with 16 bases between. The CDR3 DNA reads TGTGCCAGCAGCTTAGCAGGGGGCGCTAGCGGGTCCTACAATGAGCAGTTCTTC. The encoded protein is CASSLAGGASGSYNEQFF.

A few counts support this clonotype. The chain links TRBV7-2 to TRBJ2-1; D is uncertain. The CDR3 is 13 residues long. From germline, CDR1 is SGHTA and CDR2 FQGNSA. V was shortened by 5 bases and J by 7 bases, with 12 bases between the two germline ends. CDR3 nucleotides: TGTGCCAGCAGCAAAGAGCCGCGGAATGAGCAGTTCTTC. This codes for CASSKEPRNEQFF.

This clonotype was detected only once. This chain connects TRBV19 to TRBJ2-5; TRBD1 matches 8 bases. J was trimmed by 2 bases and V by 8 bases; bases with no gene match: 10. The CDR3 runs to 15 residues. CDR1 is LNHDA and CDR2 is SQIVND in the germline V gene (reference sequence). Written as DNA, the CDR3 is TGTGCCAGTTCCTTCAGGGGGCCTGGACAAGAGACCCAGTACTTC. This encodes CASSFRGPGQETQYF.

This clonotype came up a few times. The V call is TRBV27, the J call TRBJ1-2, with 7 bases aligning to TRBD1. Germline CDR1 and CDR2: MNHEY and SMNVEV (reference sequence). Trimming took 3 bases from V and 2 from J; bases not matched to a gene: 3. The CDR3 spans 14 residues. DNA of the CDR3: TGTGCCAGCAGTTTTAGGGGGCCCAACTATGGCTACACCTTC. The encoded protein is CASSFRGPNYGYTF.

This clonotype was recorded at least ten times. J is TRBJ1-1 and V is TRBV15, with D uncertain. CDR3 size: 14 residues. Trimming removed 4 bases at V and 0 bases at J, with 9 bases between. Germline V gene lookup returns CDR1 LNHNV and CDR2 YYDKDF (reference sequence). The CDR3 loop reads CATSKGDLNTEAFF. CDR3 sequence (DNA): TGTGCCACCAGCAAGGGCGATTTGAACACTGAAGCTTTCTTT. The whole variable domain, remainder taken from reference TRBV15 and TRBJ1-1, is DAMVIQNPRYQVTQFGKPVTLSCSQTLNHNVMYWYQQKSSQAPKLLFHYYDKDFNNEADTPDNFQSRRPNTSFCFLDIRSPGLGDTAMYLCATSKGDLNTEAFFGQGTRLTVV.

At least ten counts were recorded for this clonotype. V and J are TRBV7-9 and TRBJ2-7; TRBD1 aligns across 7 bases. This CDR3 has 15 amino acids. V lost 3 bases to trimming and J lost 2 bases; unmatched junction nucleotides: 7. The germline V gene has CDR1 SEHNR and CDR2 FQNEAQ (reference sequence). CDR3 nucleotide sequence: TGTGCCAGCAGCTTCACAGGGGATCCGACCTACGAGCAGTACTTC. Protein sequence: CASSFTGDPTYEQYF.

This clonotype has at least ten counts. The chain employs TRBV29-1 and TRBJ2-7, with 10 bases lining up with TRBD2. V dropped 5 bases and J dropped 2; count of bases not matched to a gene: 3. The CDR3 contains 13 residues. The germline gives CDR1 SQVTM, CDR2 ANQGSEA. The DNA of the CDR3 is TGCAGCGTTTTCACTAGCGGGACCTACGAGCAGTACTTC. It codes for CSVFTSGTYEQYF.

This clonotype appeared a few times. This chain links TRBV9 with TRBJ1-1; D possibly corresponds to TRBD1 (6 bases). Germline loops: CDR1 SGDLS, CDR2 YYNGEE. The CDR3 length is 17 residues. V lost 4 bases, J lost 0 bases, and 19 bases lay in between. The CDR3 is CASSLSSQGLMNTEAFF. The CDR3 DNA follows: TGTGCCAGCAGCCTATCCTCACAGGGTCTCATGAACACTGAAGCTTTCTTT. Variable domain in full (rest from reference TRBV9 and TRBJ1-1): DSGVTQTPKHLITATGQRVTLRCSPRSGDLSVYWYQQSLDQGLQFLIQYYNGEERAKGNILERFSAQQFPDLHSELNLSSLELGDSALYFCASSLSSQGLMNTEAFFGQGTRLTVV.

This clonotype was seen more than once but under ten times. A much larger clone differs from this one at a single base, so this may be a read error. V and J are TRBV30 and TRBJ1-5; D uncertain. Germline CDR1 reads GTSNPN; CDR2 reads SVGIG (reference sequence). CDR3 length: 13 residues. The DNA of the CDR3 is TGTGTCTGGAGCGAAGGGAATAATCAGCCCCAGCATTTT. It specifies CVWSEGNNQPQHF.